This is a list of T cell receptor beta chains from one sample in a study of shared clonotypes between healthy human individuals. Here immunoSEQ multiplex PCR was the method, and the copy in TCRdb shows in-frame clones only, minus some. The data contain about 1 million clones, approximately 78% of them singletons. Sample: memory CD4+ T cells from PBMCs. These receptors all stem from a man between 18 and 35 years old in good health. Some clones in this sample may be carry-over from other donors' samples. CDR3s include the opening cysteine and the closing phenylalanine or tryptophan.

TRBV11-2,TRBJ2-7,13,CASSRQVRYEQYF
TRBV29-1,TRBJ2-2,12,CSVDSPSGELFF
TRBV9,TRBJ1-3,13,CASSPPGGNTIYF
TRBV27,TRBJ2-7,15,CASRYTGTGTYEQYF
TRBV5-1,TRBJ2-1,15,CASSFRTSGSDEQFF
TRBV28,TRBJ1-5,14,CASSFGRLNQPQHF
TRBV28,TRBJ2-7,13,CASSSPRPYEQYF
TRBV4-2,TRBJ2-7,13,CASSQAPRDEQYF
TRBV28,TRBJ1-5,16,CATRWAGSGGNQPQHF
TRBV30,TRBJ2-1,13,CAPGPALRNEQFF
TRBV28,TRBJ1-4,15,CASSLAQGTNEKLFF
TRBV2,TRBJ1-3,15,CASSATGGSGNTIYF
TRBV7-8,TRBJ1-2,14,CASSLDRGGYGYTF
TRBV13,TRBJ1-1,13,CASSLQGGTEAFF
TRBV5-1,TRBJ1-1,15,CASSLGRGRDTEAFF
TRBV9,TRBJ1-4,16,CASSPRLGTTNEKLFF
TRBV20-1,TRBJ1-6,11,CSAPGRSPLHF
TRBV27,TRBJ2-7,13,CASSTQTGHEQYF
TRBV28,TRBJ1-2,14,CASSLRGRGDGYTF
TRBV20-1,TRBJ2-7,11,CSARGGYEQYF
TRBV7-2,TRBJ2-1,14,CASSLGTVGNEQFF
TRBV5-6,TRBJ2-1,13,CASSQGARNEQFF
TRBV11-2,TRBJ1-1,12,CASSFGATGAFF
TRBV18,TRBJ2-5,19,CASSQNGGTSGSQIETQYF
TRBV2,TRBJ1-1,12,CARVRGNTEAFF
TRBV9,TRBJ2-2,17,CASSPLRGLENTGELFF
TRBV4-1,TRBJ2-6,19,CASSQVPGTGGPGANVLTF